One and the same sample provided the 29 T cell receptor beta chains below, sequenced in a study of identifying expanded T cells in peripheral blood. Assay: immunoSEQ multiplex PCR; the TCRdb copy retains only in-frame clones and omits some. There are some 80,000 clones in the sample; 85% to 90% occur only once, and around 7% lies in the top ten. Material for sequencing was blood. Every receptor here comes from a person aged 18-70 years in good health.

This chain uses TRBV5-1 with TRBJ2-6; D not resolved. The CDR3 contains 17 residues. Per germline, CDR1 SGHRS and CDR2 YFSETQ. Trimming stripped 0 bases from V and 0 bases from J, with 10 bases between. CDR3 bases: TGCGCCAGCAGCTTGGATGTTTTGAGCTCTGGGGCCAACGTCCTGACTTTC. It specifies CASSLDVLSSGANVLTF.

The V call is TRBV5-1, the J call TRBJ1-5; perhaps TRBD1 as D (5 bases). V lost 4 bases, J lost 1 base, and 6 bases lay in between. This CDR3 contains 13 residues. The V gene's germline CDR1 is SGHRS and CDR2 YFSETQ. This CDR3 is CASSPGSNQPQHF. CDR3 nucleotides: TGCGCCAGCAGCCCAGGGAGCAATCAGCCCCAGCATTTT. Drawing the rest from reference TRBV5-1 and TRBJ1-5, the complete variable domain is KAGVTQTPRYLIKTRGQQVTLSCSPISGHRSVSWYQQTPGQGLQFLFEYFSETQRNKGNFPGRFSGRQFSNSRSEMNVSTLELGDSALYLCASSPGSNQPQHFGDGTRLSIL.

As DNA, the CDR3 is TGCGCCAGCAGCCAAGGGACAGGGGGTTTGGGTGGCTACACCTTC. Protein sequence: CASSQGTGGLGGYTF. The gene calls are TRBV4-1 and TRBJ1-2; 10 bases are a match to TRBD1. Trimming removed 1 base from V and 7 bases from J; junction bases left unmatched: 6. The CDR3 covers 15 residues. The germline V gene encodes CDR1 MGHRA and CDR2 YSYEKL.

V and J are TRBV9 and TRBJ1-1; unclear D gene. The V end lost 0 bases, the J end lost 3 bases, and 9 bases lay between the germline ends. Germline-derived CDR1 and CDR2 are SGDLS and YYNGEE. The CDR3 runs 14 residues. The CDR3 sequence is CASSVEDGYTEAFF. The DNA for the CDR3 is TGTGCCAGCAGCGTAGAAGATGGTTACACTGAAGCTTTCTTT.

The chain is built from TRBV10-3 and TRBJ2-5; D call uncertain. Germline V lookup: CDR1 ENHRY, CDR2 SYGVKD. V lost 7 bases and J 6 bases, leaving 21 bases between the germline ends. The CDR3 is made up of 15 amino acids. The chain's CDR3 is CAITPFLLGSKTQYF. In nucleotides, the CDR3 is TGTGCCATCACTCCTTTCCTTCTGGGATCCAAGACCCAGTACTTC.

The genes are TRBV5-1 and TRBJ2-7; 7 bases are shared with TRBD1. CDR3 length: 13 residues. Losses at the gene ends were 4 bases for V and 6 bases for J; bases not matched to a gene: 7. Germline CDR1 reads SGHRS; CDR2 reads YFSETQ. CDR3 sequence (DNA): TGCGCCAGCAGCAGGGGACAGACTCGCGAGCAGTACTTC. Encoded protein: CASSRGQTREQYF.

V usage is TRBV19 and J usage is TRBJ1-1, with TRBD1 as a possible D gene (5 bases). The CDR3 length is 15 residues. The germline CDR1 and CDR2 sequences are LNHDA and SQIVND (reference sequence). Trimming left V 4 bases short and J 1 base short, with 13 bases between. Here the CDR3 reads CASSRGGTGNTEAFF. The CDR3 DNA reads as TGTGCCAGTAGTAGGGGTGGGACGGGGAACACTGAAGCTTTCTTT.

This clone was observed once. The chain combines TRBV10-1 with TRBJ2-7, with TRBD2 matching over 14 bases. J gave up 4 bases and V 0 bases, and 5 bases lay outside the gene matches. The germline gives CDR1 WNHNN, CDR2 SYGVQD (reference sequence). The CDR3 sequence is 17 residues long. The CDR3 DNA is TGCGCCAGCAGTGAGTCCGGACTAGCGGGAGGACCGTACGAGCAGTACTTC. Residues: CASSESGLAGGPYEQYF.

V and J are TRBV30 and TRBJ1-1; D unclear. The CDR3 has 11 residues. CDR1 GTSNPN and CDR2 SVGIG come from the germline V gene (reference sequence). Trimming left V 5 bases short and J 1 base short, with 5 bases between. The CDR3 region is CAWGQNTEAFF. The CDR3 coding sequence is TGTGCCTGGGGGCAGAACACTGAAGCTTTCTTT.

This sequence joins TRBV7-9 and TRBJ1-2, with TRBD1 matching over 8 bases. The germline V gene has CDR1 SEHNR and CDR2 FQNEAQ (reference sequence). Losses at the gene ends were 6 bases for V and 8 bases for J; bases not matched to a gene: 20. There are 17 residues in the CDR3. The CDR3 spells CASSLSVYIQGDGGYTF. The CDR3 region has the DNA TGTGCCAGCAGTTTATCCGTGTATATACAGGGGGACGGAGGCTACACCTTC.

A note on this clone: The sample carries other DNA sequences with the same CDR3. V gene TRBV5-1 combines with J gene TRBJ2-7; 7 bases are a match to TRBD1. CDR3 length equals 15 residues. V dropped 2 bases and J dropped 4; count of bases not matched to a gene: 9. Per the germline V gene, CDR1 is SGHRS and CDR2 is YFSETQ. The CDR3 loop is CASSLTAGGGYEQYF. Here the CDR3 DNA reads TGCGCCAGCAGCTTAACTGCAGGGGGTGGTTACGAGCAGTACTTC.

This chain joins TRBV5-1 and TRBJ2-1; D call uncertain. The CDR3 covers 17 residues. Per germline, CDR1 SGHRS and CDR2 YFSETQ. Trimming shortened V by 7 bases and J by 0 bases, and 20 bases separated the two germline ends. In DNA, the CDR3 is TGCGCCAGCTCAAAAGAGGCCAGAACGAACTCCTACAATGAGCAGTTCTTC. Protein product: CASSKEARTNSYNEQFF.

The chain couples TRBV4-1 to TRBJ1-6, with 8 bases identical to TRBD1. The CDR3 has 17 amino acids. Trimming cost V 0 bases and J 6 bases; bases outside gene matches: 7. Germline CDR1 is MGHRA and CDR2 is YSYEKL. CDR3 sequence: CASSQEGRTGSNSPLHF. DNA of the CDR3: TGCGCCAGCAGCCAAGAGGGGCGGACAGGGAGTAATTCACCCCTCCACTTT.

This rearrangement joins TRBV2 to TRBJ2-7, with D uncertain. The CDR3 length is 11 residues. Trimming took off 3 bases at V and 6 bases at J, with 6 bases between the two ends. Germline lookup yields CDR1 SNHLY and CDR2 FYNNEI. The CDR3 nucleotides read TGTGCCAGCAGTGACAGCCGCGAGCAGTACTTC. This encodes CASSDSREQYF.

V usage is TRBV11-2 and J usage is TRBJ1-2; D remains ambiguous. Deletions cut 0 bases from V and 8 bases from J, with 10 bases between. The germline gives CDR1 SGHAT, CDR2 FQNNGV. The CDR3 sequence is 13 residues long. For the CDR3, the DNA is TGTGCCAGCAGCTTAGATCTCGAAGAGGGCTACACCTTC. Translating it yields CASSLDLEEGYTF.

The chain uses TRBV10-1 and TRBJ1-6; D gene uncertain. The CDR3 covers 13 residues. Germline V CDR1 and CDR2: WNHNN, SYGVQD (reference sequence). The V and J ends lost 6 bases and 7 bases respectively, with 10 bases between them. The CDR3 DNA reads TGCGCCAGCAGCTGGCGGCTGAATTCACCCCTCCACTTT. Translating gives CASSWRLNSPLHF.

This chain connects TRBV30 to TRBJ1-6; D is possibly TRBD1 (5 bases). The CDR3 spans 16 residues. Germline V gene lookup returns CDR1 GTSNPN and CDR2 SVGIG (reference sequence). Trimming stripped 1 base from V and 0 bases from J, with 10 bases between. CDR3 sequence reads: CAWSDRGSSYNSPLHF. The CDR3 DNA reads as TGTGCCTGGAGTGACCGGGGGAGCTCCTATAATTCACCCCTCCACTTT.

The rearrangement uses TRBV7-9 and TRBJ2-7; no clear D gene. V lost 10 bases and J 0 bases, leaving 13 bases between the germline ends. This CDR3 has 13 amino acids. Germline loops: CDR1 SEHNR, CDR2 FQNEAQ (reference sequence). CDR3: CATSSRSSYEQYF. The CDR3 DNA follows: TGTGCCACCTCGTCCCGGAGCTCCTACGAGCAGTACTTC.

The chain has TRBV12-5 and TRBJ1-1, with D possibly being TRBD1 (6 bases). Germline lookup yields CDR1 LGHNT and CDR2 FRNRAP. V shed 2 bases and J shed 4 bases, with 14 bases lying between them. This CDR3 spans 15 amino acids. The CDR3 DNA sequence: TGTGCTAGTGGTTTGACCGACAAAGGGGGCACTGAAGCTTTCTTT. As protein: CASGLTDKGGTEAFF.

This rearrangement joins TRBV27 to TRBJ2-6; no firm D call. CDR3 length equals 13 residues. Germline V gene data show CDR1 as MNHEY and CDR2 as SMNVEV (reference sequence). V was clipped by 0 bases and J by 3 bases, with 0 bases between them. The CDR3 DNA sequence: TGTGCCAGCAGTTTATCTGGGGCCAACGTCCTGACTTTC. Its protein product is CASSLSGANVLTF.

V is TRBV30 and J is TRBJ2-5; weak D call: TRBD1 (5 bases). CDR1 and CDR2 (germline): GTSNPN, SVGIG (reference sequence). This CDR3 spans 12 amino acids. Deletions cut 1 base from V and 6 bases from J, with 9 bases between. The CDR3, as DNA: TGTGCCTGGAGTGGGCAGGGCCAGACCCAGTACTTC. Translated: CAWSGQGQTQYF. The complete variable domain, with remaining parts taken from reference TRBV30 and TRBJ2-5, reads SQTIHQWPATLVQPVGSPLSLECTVEGTSNPNLYWYRQAAGRGLQLLFYSVGIGQISSEVPQNLSASRPQDRQFILSSKKLLLSDSGFYLCAWSGQGQTQYFGPGTRLLVL.

The rearrangement joins TRBV11-3 to TRBJ1-2, with unresolved D. V lost 1 base, J lost 3 bases, and 3 bases lay in between. Germline V CDR1 and CDR2: SGHNT, YENEEA. The CDR3 sequence is 12 residues long. CDR3 loop: CASSLGHYGYTF. The CDR3 DNA is TGTGCCAGCAGCTTAGGACACTATGGCTACACCTTC.

This chain uses TRBV18 with TRBJ1-1, with a possible D match to TRBD1 (6 bases). CDR1 and CDR2 from the germline V gene are KGHSH and LQKENI. V shed 3 bases and J shed 4 bases, with 15 bases lying between them. The CDR3 covers 15 residues. CDR3 region: CASSPDQGRSTEAFF. The CDR3 nucleotides read TGTGCCAGCTCACCGGATCAGGGGCGTTCCACTGAAGCTTTCTTT.

V is TRBV19 and J is TRBJ1-6; TRBD1 is a possible D gene (5 bases). The CDR3 extends over 17 amino acids. Trimming cost V 0 bases and J 7 bases, with 16 bases left between them. Germline V gene lookup returns CDR1 LNHDA and CDR2 SQIVND (reference sequence). The CDR3 region has the DNA TGTGCCAGTAGTATAGAGTTGAGGGGCCTAATGAATTCACCCCTCCACTTT. Translation gives CASSIELRGLMNSPLHF.

This clone came up once. The V and J genes are TRBV25-1 and TRBJ1-1; 8 nucleotides line up with TRBD1. The germline V gene encodes CDR1 MGHDK and CDR2 SYGVNS. This CDR3 is built from 16 residues. Unmatched junction bases numbered 4, after V lost 0 bases and J lost 1 base. The CDR3, as DNA: TGTGCCAGCAGTGAATATGGGGACAGGCCGAACACTGAAGCTTTCTTT. Its translation is CASSEYGDRPNTEAFF.

The rearrangement joins TRBV5-5 to TRBJ2-7, with D maybe TRBD1 (6 bases). This CDR3 is built from 14 residues. V lost 4 bases, J lost 6 bases, and 17 bases lay in between. Germline V gives CDR1 SGHKS, CDR2 YYEKEE (reference sequence). The CDR3 bases are TGTGCCAGCAGCCGGCAATTTCAGGGGCCCGAGCAGTACTTC. Translated, it gives CASSRQFQGPEQYF.

The J gene is TRBJ1-1, the V gene TRBV5-6, with 8 bases that match TRBD1. V was pared by 3 bases and J by 7 bases, with 8 bases of the junction left unmatched. The CDR3 spans 14 residues. Germline-derived CDR1 and CDR2 are SGHDT and YYEEEE. The CDR3, as DNA: TGTGCCAGCAGCTCAGGGGGCATCGAGGGTGAAGCTTTCTTT. It specifies CASSSGGIEGEAFF.

The V and J genes are TRBV18 and TRBJ1-3; D may be TRBD1 (5 bases). Germline CDR1 is KGHSH and CDR2 is LQKENI. CDR3 length equals 15 residues. V lost 4 bases and J 3 bases, leaving 13 bases between the germline ends. This CDR3 is CASSRTQGLGNTIYF. The DNA for the CDR3 is TGTGCCAGCTCACGGACGCAGGGACTTGGAAACACCATATATTTT.

The chain links TRBV18 to TRBJ1-1; the match to TRBD1 covers 8 bases. Germline assignment: CDR1 KGHSH and CDR2 LQKENI. This CDR3 contains 15 residues. V gave up 6 bases and J gave up 7 bases; unmatched junction bases: 13. CDR3 amino acids: CASSPNPGQDGEAFF. The CDR3 coding sequence is TGTGCCAGCTCTCCAAACCCGGGACAGGATGGTGAAGCTTTCTTT.